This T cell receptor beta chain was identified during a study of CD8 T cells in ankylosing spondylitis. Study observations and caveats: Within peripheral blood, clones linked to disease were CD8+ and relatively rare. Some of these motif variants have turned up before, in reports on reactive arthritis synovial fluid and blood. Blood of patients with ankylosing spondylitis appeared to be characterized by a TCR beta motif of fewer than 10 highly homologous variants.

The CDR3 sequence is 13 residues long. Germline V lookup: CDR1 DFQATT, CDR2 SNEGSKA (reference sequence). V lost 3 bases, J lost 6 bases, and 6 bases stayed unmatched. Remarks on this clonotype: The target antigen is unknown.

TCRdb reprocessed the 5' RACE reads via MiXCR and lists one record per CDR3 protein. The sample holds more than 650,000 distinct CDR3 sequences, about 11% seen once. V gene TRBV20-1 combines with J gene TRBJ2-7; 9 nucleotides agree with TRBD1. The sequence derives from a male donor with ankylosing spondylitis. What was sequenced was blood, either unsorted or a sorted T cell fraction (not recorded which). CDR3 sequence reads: CSARSGQGGEQYF. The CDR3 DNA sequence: TGCAGTGCTAGGTCGGGACAGGGTGGCGAGCAGTACTTC.